This section outlines one T cell receptor (beta chain) sequence together with its context. Its cognate antigen is unknown. The record originates from a study of T cell repertoires in cytomegalovirus infection. Study-level results: CMV-specific TCR beta clonotypes restricted by HLA-C dominated the ex vivo response. Pooled public TCR beta family frequency picked out CMV carriers with the relevant HLA.

Germline CDR1 and CDR2: DFQATT and SNEGSKA (reference sequence). The CDR3 contains 14 residues. J was trimmed by 5 bases and V by 1 base; bases with no gene match: 4. TCRdb reprocessed the reads via MiXCR and lists one record per CDR3 protein. The sample has 510,000 or so distinct CDR3 sequences; approximately 26% are singletons. What was sequenced was PBMCs. The sequence was collected from a human donor in good health (CMV status not recorded). Some clones in this sample may be carry-over from other donors' samples. The J gene is TRBJ2-2, the V gene TRBV20-1, with 7 bases identical to TRBD2. The CDR3: CSARGGSGTGELFF. CDR3 DNA: TGCAGTGCTAGAGGGGGTAGCGGGACCGGGGAGCTGTTTTTT.